The rows below give T cell receptor beta chains drawn from one sample of a study of control samples from healthy donors and cancer patients. Some clones are missing from TCRdb's copy, which holds only in-frame ones; the method was immunoSEQ multiplex PCR. The data show about 180,000 clones, 85% to 90% seen once. The sequenced sample was blood. These receptors were taken from a woman between 50 and 59 years old in good health. Each CDR3 is given with its conserved first and last residue. The D gene is left open where the match is weak. Size is stated for part of the rows, as once, few or many counts, or as a class when the clone is expanded.

TRBD2	TRBJ2-7	TRBV23-1	NA	TGCGCCAGCAGTCAATCCCCCCCCCGGGGAGGGTTAATCCCATCGGCGGTGCGCGAGCAGTACTTC	CASSQSPPRGGLIPSAVREQYF
NA	TRBJ1-2	TRBV29-1	NA	TGCAGCGTTGATGCCATCCGGCCCCCTTTAGCGAGCTATGGCTACACCTTC	CSVDAIRPPLASYGYTF
NA	TRBJ1-2	TRBV11-2	NA	TGTGCCAGCAGCCCAAGGTCAGGGGTCGGCTACACCTTC	CASSPRSGVGYTF
TRBD1	TRBJ1-5	TRBV28	NA	TGTGCCAGCAGTTGGGACAGGGAGGGCAATCAGCCCCAGCATTTT	CASSWDREGNQPQHF
NA	TRBJ1-2	TRBV6-5	NA	TGTGCCAGCAGTTACGGGCAGGCTCCCCGGGGCTACACCTTC	CASSYGQAPRGYTF
TRBD1	TRBJ2-1	TRBV4-1	NA	TGCGCCAGCAGTCTGACAGGGTTGTCCTACAATGAGCAGTTCTTC	CASSLTGLSYNEQFF
NA	TRBJ2-5	TRBV6-5	NA	TGTGCCAGCAGTTTCAGGGGATCGGAAGAGACCCAGTACTTC	CASSFRGSEETQYF
TRBD1	TRBJ1-3	TRBV27	NA	TGTGCCAGCAGACAGGGGGGACCTGGAAACACCATATATTTT	CASRQGGPGNTIYF
TRBD2	TRBJ2-7	TRBV11-2	NA	TGTGCCAGCAGCTGGACTAGCGGGACGTCCTACGAGCAGTACTTC	CASSWTSGTSYEQYF
NA	TRBJ2-5	TRBV18	NA	TGTGCCAGCTCTGGCGGTAGCCAAGAGACCCAGTACTTC	CASSGGSQETQYF
NA	TRBJ1-1	TRBV7-9	NA	TGTGCCAGCAGCTTAGTGTCGGTATCTTCCGAAGCTTTCTTT	CASSLVSVSSEAFF
NA	TRBJ2-7	TRBV27	NA	TGTGCCAGCGGGGCACACCAGGGTTACGAGCAGTACTTC	CASGAHQGYEQYF
NA	TRBJ2-3	TRBV27	NA	TGTGCCAGCAGTTTTCTTCGTCAGGGCAGCACAGATACGCAGTATTTT	CASSFLRQGSTDTQYF
NA	TRBJ1-4	TRBV6-4	NA	TGTGCCAGCCTGTTGTCCGGGGTGGAGAATGAAAAACTGTTTTTT	CASLLSGVENEKLFF
NA	TRBJ1-2	TRBV18	NA	TGTGCCAGCTCACCAAGGACCCGAGATCGACTATATGGCTACACCTTC	CASSPRTRDRLYGYTF
TRBD2	TRBJ2-7	TRBV10-3	NA	TGTGCCATCAGTGAGCCAAAGGGCAGGGAGGGCCTCTACGAGCAGTACTTC	CAISEPKGREGLYEQYF
NA	TRBJ1-1	TRBV4-1	NA	TGCGCCAGCAGCCAAGGGGCCAACTTGAACACTGAAGCTTTCTTT	CASSQGANLNTEAFF
NA	TRBJ1-5	TRBV5-1	NA	TGCGCCAGCAGCTTACCCCGCGCCAGGGTCGGTCAGCCCCAGCATTTT	CASSLPRARVGQPQHF
TRBD1	TRBJ2-7	TRBV6-5	once	TGTGCCAGCCCAAGGGGGGGGACAGGGTCCTACGAGCAGTACTTC	CASPRGGTGSYEQYF
TRBD2	TRBJ2-3	TRBV28	NA	TGTGCCAGCAGTCGCGCGGGGGGGGGCGAAGATACGCAGTATTTT	CASSRAGGGEDTQYF
NA	TRBJ2-5	TRBV6-5	NA	TGTGCCAGCAGTTGGGGGCCGGGGTGCGGGGAGACCCAGTACTTC	CASSWGPGCGETQYF
TRBD2	TRBJ2-1	TRBV9	NA	TGTGCCAGCAGCGCCAACATCCTGAGCGGGGGTGGGAATGAGCAGTTCTTC	CASSANILSGGGNEQFF
TRBD2	TRBJ2-7	TRBV5-4	once	TGTGCCAGCAGCTTTACCACGGGACTAGCGGGAAACGAGCAGTACTTC	CASSFTTGLAGNEQYF
NA	TRBJ1-5	TRBV20-1	NA	TGCAGTGCTGGAGGGTATCAGCCCCAGCATTTT	CSAGGYQPQHF
NA	TRBJ2-1	TRBV4-2	NA	TGTGCCAGCAGCGTAATCCGGGCCGCTTGGATCAATGAGCAGTTCTTC	CASSVIRAAWINEQFF
NA	TRBJ2-5	TRBV6-6	NA	TGTGCCAGCAGTTACTCGAGCCAGATAAGTGGGGAGACCCAGTACTTC	CASSYSSQISGETQYF
NA	TRBJ2-5	TRBV7-2	NA	TGTGCCAGCAGCTTAGGGCCAACGGGAGAGACCCAGTACTTC	CASSLGPTGETQYF
TRBD1	TRBJ1-1	TRBV2	NA	TGTGCCAGGGGACGTGGGACAGGGTCGACTGAAGCTTTCTTT	CARGRGTGSTEAFF
NA	TRBJ2-3	TRBV19	NA	TGTGCCAGTAGTCTACAGACGGCGGATACGCAGTATTTT	CASSLQTADTQYF
TRBD1	TRBJ1-2	TRBV24-1	NA	TGTGCCACCAGTGCCCTTTCGCAGGGACAGTCACCCGTGAATGGCTACACCTTC	CATSALSQGQSPVNGYTF
TRBD2	TRBJ2-7	TRBV9	NA	TGTGCCAGCAGCCCAAGTATTAGCGGGAGTTCGGGGGAGCAGTACTTC	CASSPSISGSSGEQYF
TRBD2	TRBJ2-4	TRBV6-4	NA	TGTGCCAGCAGGCCCCGGGGACTAGCGGGGGGTCGATGGAACATTCAGTACTTC	CASRPRGLAGGRWNIQYF
TRBD1	TRBJ2-7	TRBV5-1	NA	TGCGCCAGCAGCTTATCAGGGGGCATCGCGTACGAGCAGTACTTC	CASSLSGGIAYEQYF
TRBD1	TRBJ1-1	TRBV12-3/TRBV12-4	NA	TGTGCCAGCACCGACAGGGTGAACACTGAAGCTTTCTTT	CASTDRVNTEAFF